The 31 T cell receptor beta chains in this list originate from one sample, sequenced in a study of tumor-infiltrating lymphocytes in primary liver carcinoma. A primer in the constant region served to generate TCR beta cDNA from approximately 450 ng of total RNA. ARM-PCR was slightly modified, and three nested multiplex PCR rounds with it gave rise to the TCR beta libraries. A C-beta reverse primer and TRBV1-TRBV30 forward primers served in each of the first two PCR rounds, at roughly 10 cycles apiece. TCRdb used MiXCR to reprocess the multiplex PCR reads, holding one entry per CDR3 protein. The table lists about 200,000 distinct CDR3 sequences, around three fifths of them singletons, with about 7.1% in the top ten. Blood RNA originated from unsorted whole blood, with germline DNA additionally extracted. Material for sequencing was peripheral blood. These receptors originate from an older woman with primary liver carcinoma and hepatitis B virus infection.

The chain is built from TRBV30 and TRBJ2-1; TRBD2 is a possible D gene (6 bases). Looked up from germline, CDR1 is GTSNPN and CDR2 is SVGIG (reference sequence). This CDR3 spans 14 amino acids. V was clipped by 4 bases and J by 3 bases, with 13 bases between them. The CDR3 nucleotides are TGTGCCTGGACCCGACTAGGGAACTACAATGAGCAGTTCTTC. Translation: CAWTRLGNYNEQFF.

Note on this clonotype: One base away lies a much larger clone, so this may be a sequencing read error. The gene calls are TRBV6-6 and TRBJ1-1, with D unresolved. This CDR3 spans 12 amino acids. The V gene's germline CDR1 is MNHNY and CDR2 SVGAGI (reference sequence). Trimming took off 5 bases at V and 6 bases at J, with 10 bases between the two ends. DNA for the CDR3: TGTGCCAGCAGTAAGGGCCCCTCTGAAGCTTTCTTT. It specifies CASSKGPSEAFF.

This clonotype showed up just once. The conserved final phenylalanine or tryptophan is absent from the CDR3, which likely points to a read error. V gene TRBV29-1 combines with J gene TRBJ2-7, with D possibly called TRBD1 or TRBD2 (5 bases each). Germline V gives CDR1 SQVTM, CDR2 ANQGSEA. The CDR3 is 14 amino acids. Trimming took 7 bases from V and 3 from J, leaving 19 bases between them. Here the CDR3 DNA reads TGCAGCGCCAGGGCTAGCTGGAATCGCTACGAGCAGTACTTA. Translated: CSARASWNRYEQYL.

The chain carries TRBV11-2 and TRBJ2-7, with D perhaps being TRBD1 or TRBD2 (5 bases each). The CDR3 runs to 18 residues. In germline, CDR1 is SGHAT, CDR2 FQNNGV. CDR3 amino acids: CASGLSTDSSLGLYEQYF. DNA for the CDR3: TGTGCGAGCGGCTTATCCACCGACAGCTCCCTCGGGTTATACGAGCAGTACTTC.

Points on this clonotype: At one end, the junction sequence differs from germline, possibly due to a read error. CDR3 bases: TGTGCCAGCAGTTTTCCGGCGCAAACGAACACCGGGGAGCTGCTTTTT. Residues: CASSFPAQTNTGELLF. The V gene is TRBV12-3 or TRBV12-4, the J gene TRBJ2-2; possibly TRBD2 for D (5 bases). CDR3 length equals 16 residues.

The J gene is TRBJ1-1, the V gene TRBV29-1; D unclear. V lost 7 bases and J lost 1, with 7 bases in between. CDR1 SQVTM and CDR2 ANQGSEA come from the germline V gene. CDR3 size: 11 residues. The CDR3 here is CSAGSNTEAFF. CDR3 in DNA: TGCAGCGCCGGTTCGAACACTGAAGCTTTCTTT.

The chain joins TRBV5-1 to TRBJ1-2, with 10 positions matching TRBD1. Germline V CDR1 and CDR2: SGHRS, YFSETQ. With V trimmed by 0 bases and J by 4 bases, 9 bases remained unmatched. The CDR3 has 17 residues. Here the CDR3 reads CASSLELRDRGSYGYTF. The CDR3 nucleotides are TGCGCCAGCAGCTTGGAGCTACGGGACAGGGGATCCTATGGCTACACCTTC.

The CDR3 loop reads CVGSRTPLAGVPGELFF. CDR3 DNA: TGTGTAGGCAGCCGCACTCCACTAGCGGGAGTTCCCGGGGAGCTGTTTTTT. This chain connects TRBV11-3 to TRBJ2-2; TRBD2 matches at 11 bases. The CDR3 is made up of 17 amino acids. Germline V gene data show CDR1 as SGHNT and CDR2 as YENEEA.

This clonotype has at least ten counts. Written as DNA, the CDR3 is TGCAGCGTTGCAGCTGGAGGTGGGCCCTACAATGAGCAGTTCTTC. The encoded protein is CSVAAGGGPYNEQFF. The chain is built from TRBV29-1 and TRBJ2-1; the D gene is possibly TRBD2 (5 bases). In germline, CDR1 is SQVTM, CDR2 ANQGSEA. V lost 4 bases and J lost 2, with 15 bases in between. CDR3 length: 15 amino acids.

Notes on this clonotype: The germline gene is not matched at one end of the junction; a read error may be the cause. The CDR3 region is CVSSSLVTPAAFF. The CDR3 nucleotides are TGTGTCAGCAGCTCATTGGTCACCCCGGCAGCTTTCTTT. This sequence joins TRBV7-9 and TRBJ1-1; D remains ambiguous. The CDR3 length is 13 residues. Germline V gene lookup returns CDR1 SEHNR and CDR2 FQNEAQ (reference sequence).

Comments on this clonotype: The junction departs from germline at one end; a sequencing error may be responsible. The CDR3: CDSNLEGGGPYNEQFF. CDR3 sequence (DNA): TGTGACAGCAACTTAGAAGGGGGAGGCCCCTACAATGAGCAGTTCTTC. The chain has TRBV11-2 and TRBJ2-1; either TRBD1 or TRBD2 may supply D (6 bases each). From germline, CDR1 is SGHAT and CDR2 FQNNGV. This CDR3 is 16 amino acids long.

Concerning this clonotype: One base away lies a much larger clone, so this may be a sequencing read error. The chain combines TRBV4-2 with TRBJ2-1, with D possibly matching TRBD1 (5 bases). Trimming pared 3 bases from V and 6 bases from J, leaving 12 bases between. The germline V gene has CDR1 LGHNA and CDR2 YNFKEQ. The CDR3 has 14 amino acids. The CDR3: CASSHLGHVNEQFF. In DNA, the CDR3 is TGTGCCAGCAGCCATCTCGGACACGTCAATGAGCAGTTCTTC.

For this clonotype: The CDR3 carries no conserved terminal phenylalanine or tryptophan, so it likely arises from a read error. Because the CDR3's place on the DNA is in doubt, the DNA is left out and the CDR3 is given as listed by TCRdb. The CDR3 reads CASSSASSLQY. V usage is TRBV11-2 and J usage is TRBJ2-7; TRBD2, the D gene given by the table, was not confirmed from the DNA. The germline gives CDR1 SGHAT, CDR2 FQNNGV. With termini counted, the CDR3 has 11 amino acids.

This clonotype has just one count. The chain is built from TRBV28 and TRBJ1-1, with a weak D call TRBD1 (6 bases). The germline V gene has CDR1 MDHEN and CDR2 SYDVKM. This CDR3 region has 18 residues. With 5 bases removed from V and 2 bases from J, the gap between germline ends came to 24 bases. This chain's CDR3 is CASSTINAGGSPNTEAFF. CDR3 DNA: TGTGCCAGCAGTACCATCAATGCCGGGGGCTCACCCAACACTGAAGCTTTCTTT. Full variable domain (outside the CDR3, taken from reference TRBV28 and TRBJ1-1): DVKVTQSSRYLVKRTGEKVFLECVQDMDHENMFWYRQDPGLGLRLIYFSYDVKMKEKGDIPEGYSVSREKKERFSLILESASTNQTSMYLCASSTINAGGSPNTEAFFGQGTRLTVV.

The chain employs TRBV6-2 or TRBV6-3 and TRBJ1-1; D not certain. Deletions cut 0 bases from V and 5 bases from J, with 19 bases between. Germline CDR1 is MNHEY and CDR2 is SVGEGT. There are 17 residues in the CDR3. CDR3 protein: CASSYSTSREQRTEAFF. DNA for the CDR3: TGTGCCAGCAGTTACTCGACGAGTAGGGAGCAGAGGACTGAAGCTTTCTTT.

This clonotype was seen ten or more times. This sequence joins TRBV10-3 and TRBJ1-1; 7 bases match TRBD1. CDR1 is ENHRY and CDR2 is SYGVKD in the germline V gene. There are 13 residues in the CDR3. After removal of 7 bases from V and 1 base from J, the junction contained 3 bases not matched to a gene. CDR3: CAITRDRNTEAFF. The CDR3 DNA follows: TGTGCCATCACCCGGGACAGGAACACTGAAGCTTTCTTT.

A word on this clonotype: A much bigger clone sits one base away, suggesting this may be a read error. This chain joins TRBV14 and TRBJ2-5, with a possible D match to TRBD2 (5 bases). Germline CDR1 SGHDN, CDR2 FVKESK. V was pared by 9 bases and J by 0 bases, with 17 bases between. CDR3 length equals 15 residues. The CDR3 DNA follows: TGTGCCAGGGACCTACTAACGGGGTACCAAGAGACCCAGTACTTC. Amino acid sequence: CARDLLTGYQETQYF.

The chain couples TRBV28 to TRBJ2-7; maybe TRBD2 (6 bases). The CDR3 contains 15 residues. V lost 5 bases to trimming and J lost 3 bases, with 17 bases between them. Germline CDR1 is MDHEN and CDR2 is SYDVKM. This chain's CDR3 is CASSHLRGTNYEQYF. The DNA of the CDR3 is TGTGCCAGCAGTCACTTACGGGGGACCAACTACGAGCAGTACTTC.

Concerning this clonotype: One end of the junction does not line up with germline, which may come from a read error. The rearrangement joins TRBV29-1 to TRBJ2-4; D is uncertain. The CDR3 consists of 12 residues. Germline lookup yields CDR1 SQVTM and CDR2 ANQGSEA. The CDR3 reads CSFRGSQNTQYF. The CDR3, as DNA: TGCAGCTTTCGAGGTAGCCAAAACACTCAGTACTTC.

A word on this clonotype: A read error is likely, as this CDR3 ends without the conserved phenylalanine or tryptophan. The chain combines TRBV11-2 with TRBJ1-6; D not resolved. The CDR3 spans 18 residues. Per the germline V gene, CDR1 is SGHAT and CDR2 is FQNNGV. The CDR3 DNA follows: TGTGCCACCGGTCGGTTGAGGACGGATTCCCACAATAATTCACCTCTCCACTCT. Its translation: CATGRLRTDSHNNSPLHS.

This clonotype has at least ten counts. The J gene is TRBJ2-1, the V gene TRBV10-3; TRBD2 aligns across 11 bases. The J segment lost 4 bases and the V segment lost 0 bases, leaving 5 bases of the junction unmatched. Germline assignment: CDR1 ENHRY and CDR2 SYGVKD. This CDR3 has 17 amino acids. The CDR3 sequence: CAISESGRTSGYNEQFF. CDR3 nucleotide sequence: TGTGCCATCAGTGAGTCTGGTAGGACTAGCGGGTACAATGAGCAGTTCTTC.

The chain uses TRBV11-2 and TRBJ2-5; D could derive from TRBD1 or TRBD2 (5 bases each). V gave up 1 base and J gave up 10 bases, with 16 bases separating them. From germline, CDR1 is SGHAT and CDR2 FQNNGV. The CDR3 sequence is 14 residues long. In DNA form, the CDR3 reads TGTGCCAGCAGCTTAGGAGGGTATGGGGGAGTCCAGTACTTC. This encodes CASSLGGYGGVQYF.

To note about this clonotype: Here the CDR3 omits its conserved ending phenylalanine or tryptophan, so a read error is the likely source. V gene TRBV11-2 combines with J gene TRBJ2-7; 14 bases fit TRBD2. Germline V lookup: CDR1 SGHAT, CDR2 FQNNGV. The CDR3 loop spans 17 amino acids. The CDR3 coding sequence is TGCGCCAACAGTAGGACTAGCGGGAGGACCAGGAGCTACGAGCAGTACCTC. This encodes CANSRTSGRTRSYEQYL.

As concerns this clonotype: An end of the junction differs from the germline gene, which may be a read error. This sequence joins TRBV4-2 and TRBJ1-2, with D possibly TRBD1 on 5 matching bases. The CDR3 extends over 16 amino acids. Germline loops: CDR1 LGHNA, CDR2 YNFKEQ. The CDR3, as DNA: TGTGCTAGCAGCCAAGATCCTCCAGGGATGAACTATGGTTACACCTTC. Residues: CASSQDPPGMNYGYTF.

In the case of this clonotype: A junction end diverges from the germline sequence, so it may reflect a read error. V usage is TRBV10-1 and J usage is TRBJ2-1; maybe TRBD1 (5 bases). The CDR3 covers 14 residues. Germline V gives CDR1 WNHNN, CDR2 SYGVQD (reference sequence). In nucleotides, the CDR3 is TGCGCCAGTTGTGAAGGGGTCTCCTACAATGAGCAGCTCTTC. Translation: CASCEGVSYNEQLF.

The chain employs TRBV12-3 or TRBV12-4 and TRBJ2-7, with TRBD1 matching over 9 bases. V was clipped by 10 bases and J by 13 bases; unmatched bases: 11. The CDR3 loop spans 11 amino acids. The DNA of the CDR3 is TGTGCCAATAGTCTGGACAGGGGCATTTACTTC. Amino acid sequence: CANSLDRGIYF.

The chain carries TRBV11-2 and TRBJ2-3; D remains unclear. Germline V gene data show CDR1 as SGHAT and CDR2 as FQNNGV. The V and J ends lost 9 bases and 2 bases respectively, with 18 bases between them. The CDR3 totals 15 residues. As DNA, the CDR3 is TGTGCCAGTAGCCCCGAATGTGCACACACAGATACGCAGTATTTT. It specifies CASSPECAHTDTQYF.

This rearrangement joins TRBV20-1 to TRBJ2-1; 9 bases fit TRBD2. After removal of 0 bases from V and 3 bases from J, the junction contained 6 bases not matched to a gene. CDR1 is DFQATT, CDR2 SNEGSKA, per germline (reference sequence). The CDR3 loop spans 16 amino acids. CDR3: CSARDLAGGDYNEQFF. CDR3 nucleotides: TGCAGTGCTAGAGATTTGGCGGGAGGGGACTACAATGAGCAGTTCTTC.

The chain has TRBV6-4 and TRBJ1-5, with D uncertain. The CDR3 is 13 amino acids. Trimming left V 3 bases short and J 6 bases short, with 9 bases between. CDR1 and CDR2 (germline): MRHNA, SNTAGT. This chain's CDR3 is CASSEGLTQPQHF. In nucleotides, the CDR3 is TGTGCCAGCAGTGAAGGGCTAACTCAGCCCCAGCATTTT.

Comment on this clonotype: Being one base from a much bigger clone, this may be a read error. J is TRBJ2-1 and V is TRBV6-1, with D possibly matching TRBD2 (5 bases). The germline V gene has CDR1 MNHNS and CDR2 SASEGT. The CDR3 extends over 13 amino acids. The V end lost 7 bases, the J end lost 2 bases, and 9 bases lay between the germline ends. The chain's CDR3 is CASTVGAYNEQFF. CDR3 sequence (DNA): TGTGCCAGCACTGTCGGGGCCTACAATGAGCAGTTCTTC.

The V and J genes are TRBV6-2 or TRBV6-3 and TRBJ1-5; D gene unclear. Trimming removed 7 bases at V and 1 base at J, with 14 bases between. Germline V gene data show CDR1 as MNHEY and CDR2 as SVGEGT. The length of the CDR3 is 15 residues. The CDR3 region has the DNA TGTGCCAGCACCCCGGTCCCCATGAGCAATCAGCCCCAGCATTTT. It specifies CASTPVPMSNQPQHF.